Listed here are 22 T cell receptor beta chains from one sample, sequenced in a study of blood T cell repertoires in COVID-19. The repertoire was sequenced with immunoSEQ multiplex PCR; TCRdb's copy has only in-frame clones and lacks some. The sample lists about 150,000 clones; around 84% were seen once. Sequencing was done on a sample of peripheral blood. The source is a man older than 75 with acute or convalescent COVID-19.

The J gene is TRBJ2-3, the V gene TRBV29-1, with D maybe TRBD2 (6 bases). The CDR3 runs to 13 residues. Per germline, CDR1 SQVTM and CDR2 ANQGSEA. The germline V and J ends were trimmed by 7 bases and 1 base, with 12 bases remaining between them. As DNA, the CDR3 is TGCAGCGGCAGATCTAGCGGCACAGATACGCAGTATTTT. Translation: CSGRSSGTDTQYF.

This chain links TRBV28 with TRBJ2-2; 8 bases align to TRBD1. The V gene end was trimmed by 3 bases and the J gene end by 0 bases; junction bases not matched to a gene: 18. The germline gives CDR1 MDHEN, CDR2 SYDVKM. This CDR3 has 21 amino acids. In nucleotides, the CDR3 is TGTGCCAGCAGTTTCATCATACCGCGGACAGGGACAAAAACGAACACCGGGGAGCTGTTTTTT. Protein sequence: CASSFIIPRTGTKTNTGELFF.

The chain couples TRBV14 to TRBJ1-2; D is undetermined. V was cut by 3 bases and J by 0 bases, with 5 bases left in between. The CDR3 has 13 residues. Germline assignment: CDR1 SGHDN and CDR2 FVKESK. CDR3 sequence: CASSQRANYGYTF. DNA of the CDR3: TGTGCCAGCAGCCAGCGGGCTAACTATGGCTACACCTTC. The full variable domain, with the rest looked up from reference TRBV14 and TRBJ1-2, is EAGVTQFPSHSVIEKGQTVTLRCDPISGHDNLYWYRRVMGKEIKFLLHFVKESKQDESGMPNNRFLAERTGGTYSTLKVQPAELEDSGVYFCASSQRANYGYTFGSGTRLTVV.

V gene TRBV19 combines with J gene TRBJ1-5; the match to TRBD1 covers 7 bases. After removal of 3 bases from V and 6 bases from J, the junction contained 8 bases not matched to a gene. Germline CDR1 LNHDA, CDR2 SQIVND (reference sequence). The CDR3 spans 15 residues. For the CDR3, the DNA is TGTGCCAGTAGTATGAGTCGCAGGGGGAGTCAGCCCCAGCATTTT. It is translated as CASSMSRRGSQPQHF.

In its sample, this clone was seen once. The V and J genes are TRBV11-2 and TRBJ1-6, with 7 bases matching TRBD1. Germline lookup yields CDR1 SGHAT and CDR2 FQNNGV. The V segment lost 5 bases and the J segment 7 bases; nucleotides outside the gene matches: 5. The CDR3 sequence is 14 residues long. The CDR3 coding sequence is TGTGCCAGCAGCCTAGGGGGACAGAATTCACCCCTCCACTTT. Its protein is CASSLGGQNSPLHF.

The chain links TRBV28 to TRBJ1-5; D remains ambiguous. The CDR3 extends over 13 amino acids. The V gene's germline CDR1 is MDHEN and CDR2 SYDVKM. V lost 7 bases, J lost 3 bases, and 10 bases lay in between. The CDR3 sequence is CASTRETNQPQHF. CDR3 bases: TGTGCCAGCACCCGGGAAACCAATCAGCCCCAGCATTTT.

This clone was picked up one time. The J gene is TRBJ2-7, the V gene TRBV5-6, with D maybe TRBD2 (6 bases). V gave up 2 bases and J gave up 5 bases, with 8 bases separating them. The germline gives CDR1 SGHDT, CDR2 YYEEEE. The CDR3 totals 12 residues. CDR3 sequence reads: CASSFGGDEQYV. For the CDR3, the DNA is TGTGCCAGCAGCTTTGGAGGGGACGAGCAGTACGTC.

The chain has TRBV28 and TRBJ1-3; perhaps TRBD1 as D (5 bases). The CDR3 has 16 residues. The germline V and J ends were trimmed by 2 bases and 1 base, with 12 bases remaining between them. Germline V lookup: CDR1 MDHEN, CDR2 SYDVKM. CDR3 protein: CASSLPVGGSGNTIYF. CDR3 DNA sequence: TGTGCCAGCAGTTTACCAGTGGGGGGGTCTGGAAACACCATATATTTT.

There are many counts of this clone. This chain uses TRBV7-9 with TRBJ2-3, with D possibly being TRBD2 (6 bases). The V and J ends lost 4 bases and 2 bases respectively, with 13 bases between them. This CDR3 is 15 amino acids long. From germline, CDR1 is SEHNR and CDR2 FQNEAQ (reference sequence). The CDR3 region is CASSSPGLTTDTQYF. CDR3 nucleotide sequence: TGTGCCAGCAGCTCCCCGGGACTCACCACAGATACGCAGTATTTT.

The rearrangement joins TRBV6-5 to TRBJ1-1; tentatively, D is TRBD1 (5 bases). Germline V CDR1 and CDR2: MNHEY, SVGAGI. Between the trimmed V and J ends, which lost 6 bases and 1 base, there was a span of 15 bases. The CDR3 is made up of 15 amino acids. The CDR3 DNA reads TGTGCCAGCAGAAGAACAGGAGTCGGGAACACTGAAGCTTTCTTT. Amino acids: CASRRTGVGNTEAFF.

The chain couples TRBV11-3 to TRBJ2-3; 16 bases align to TRBD2. Trimming at V came to 6 bases and at J to 6 bases, leaving 3 bases not matched to a gene. The CDR3 contains 15 residues. The germline gives CDR1 SGHNT, CDR2 YENEEA. In nucleotides, the CDR3 is TGTGCCAGCAGTCCGGGACTAGCGGGGGGGGATACGCAGTATTTT. Its protein is CASSPGLAGGDTQYF.

This clone is a singleton in its sample. The chain combines TRBV6-2 or TRBV6-3 with TRBJ1-1, with D hard to call. This CDR3 contains 13 residues. CDR1 and CDR2 (germline): MNHEY, SVGEGT. The V end lost 5 bases, the J end lost 2 bases, and 9 bases lay between the germline ends. The CDR3: CASSPTLNTEAFF. CDR3 DNA sequence: TGTGCCAGCAGTCCGACACTCAACACTGAAGCTTTCTTT.

On this clone: Other DNA sequences within the sample encode an identical CDR3. The V and J genes are TRBV6-5 and TRBJ1-1; 11 nucleotides align to TRBD1. In germline, CDR1 is MNHEY, CDR2 SVGAGI. The CDR3 length is 14 residues. With V trimmed by 5 bases and J by 4 bases, 3 bases remained unmatched. The CDR3 is CASSRDRGSTEAFF. In DNA form, the CDR3 reads TGTGCCAGCAGTCGGGACAGGGGGAGCACTGAAGCTTTCTTT.

The genes are TRBV28 and TRBJ1-2; D call uncertain. The germline V gene has CDR1 MDHEN and CDR2 SYDVKM. V was cut by 6 bases and J by 1 base, with 6 bases left in between. The CDR3 has 12 residues. CDR3 protein: CASSLLNYGYTF. CDR3 DNA sequence: TGTGCCAGCAGCCTACTTAACTATGGCTACACCTTC.

This chain uses TRBV19 with TRBJ2-7, with 9 bases that match TRBD1. This CDR3 has 14 residues. CDR1 and CDR2 (germline): LNHDA, SQIVND (reference sequence). With 7 bases clipped from V and 4 bases from J, the junction kept 8 bases outside the gene matches. The CDR3 DNA reads as TGTGCCAGTACTCTCGGGACAGGGACGTACGAGCAGTACTTC. This translates into CASTLGTGTYEQYF.

The chain joins TRBV25-1 to TRBJ1-6; the D gene is possibly TRBD1 (6 bases). Per germline, CDR1 MGHDK and CDR2 SYGVNS. The CDR3 runs 15 residues. Trimming removed 4 bases from V and 6 bases from J, with 13 bases in between. The CDR3 sequence: CASSGRDTFNSPLHF. In DNA form, the CDR3 reads TGTGCCAGCAGTGGCCGGGACACATTTAATTCACCCCTCCACTTT.

V is TRBV5-4 and J is TRBJ1-3, with TRBD1 matching 8 bases. This CDR3 has 16 amino acids. CDR1 SGHNT and CDR2 YYREEE come from the germline V gene (reference sequence). The V and J ends lost 0 bases and 1 base, in that order; junction bases with no gene match: 3. The DNA for the CDR3 is TGTGCCAGCAGCTTGGGGACAGGGAGTTCTGGAAACACCATATATTTT. This gives the protein CASSLGTGSSGNTIYF.

The V call is TRBV7-2, the J call TRBJ2-5, with D uncertain. V lost 5 bases, J lost 2 bases, and 15 bases lay in between. The CDR3 loop spans 15 amino acids. Germline V gene lookup returns CDR1 SGHTA and CDR2 FQGNSA. The CDR3 sequence is CASSGQVGRQETQYF. CDR3 nucleotide sequence: TGTGCCAGCAGCGGGCAAGTGGGCAGGCAAGAGACCCAGTACTTC.

CDR3 protein: CASSLGQLNTEAFF. For the CDR3, the DNA is TGTGCCAGCAGCCTGGGACAGCTGAACACTGAAGCTTTCTTT. The chain joins TRBV3-1 (or the pseudogene TRBV3-2) to TRBJ1-1; 7 bases are shared with TRBD1. The CDR3 covers 14 residues. J lost 0 bases, V lost 4 bases, and 2 bases had no gene match. Germline V lookup: CDR1 LGHDT, CDR2 YNNKEL (reference sequence).

CDR3 sequence (DNA): TGTGCCACCACCCGGGACTTGGGTGAAAAACTGTTTTTT. Amino acid sequence: CATTRDLGEKLFF. The V and J genes are TRBV2 and TRBJ1-4, with a possible D match to TRBD1 (5 bases). Germline CDR1 and CDR2: SNHLY and FYNNEI. The V gene lost 10 bases and the J gene lost 7 bases, with 16 bases spanning the gap. This CDR3 region has 13 residues.

The chain is built from TRBV19 and TRBJ1-2; 8 bases are a match to TRBD1. Germline-derived CDR1 and CDR2 are LNHDA and SQIVND (reference sequence). After removal of 6 bases from V and 7 bases from J, the junction contained 10 bases not matched to a gene. There are 14 residues in the CDR3. In DNA form, the CDR3 reads TGTGCCAGTAGGATGCAGGGGGCTTGGCTTGGCTACACCTTC. Its translation is CASRMQGAWLGYTF.

Concerning this clone itself: Sequence at one end of the junction differs from germline and may be a read error. The chain combines TRBV30 with TRBJ2-4; 9 bases are shared with TRBD2. Looked up from germline, CDR1 is GTSNPN and CDR2 is SVGIG (reference sequence). The CDR3 totals 11 residues. The CDR3 spells CAWASAGGPNF. The CDR3 coding sequence is TGTGCCTGGGCCTCCGCGGGGGGGCCAAACTTC.